Detailed here is one TCR beta chain. Its antigen is as yet unknown. The CDR3 has 16 residues. Germline assignment: CDR1 SGHRS and CDR2 YFSETQ. V was clipped by 5 bases and J by 2 bases; unmatched bases: 7. These data originate in a study of T cell responses to AZD1222 COVID-19 vaccine. Profiled with immunoSEQ multiplex PCR; TCRdb holds only in-frame clones, not every one. The sample shows under 85,000 clones, about nine tenths of them seen only once. Findings of the study overall: White British donors predominated, females outnumbered males, and clonal diversity was possibly underestimated. The span of vaccine-associated CD4 TCRs extended across spike, with dominance at 160-218 and 743-854.

This chain joins TRBV5-1 and TRBJ2-5, with TRBD2 identical over 12 bases. The sequenced sample was peripheral blood, obtained 28 days after the second AZD1222 dose. This TCR came from an adult who received the AZD1222 COVID-19 vaccine. This chain's CDR3 is CASSRLGTSGQETQYF. Written as DNA, the CDR3 is TGCGCCAGCAGTAGGCTCGGGACTAGCGGGCAAGAGACCCAGTACTTC.